The 7 T cell receptor beta chains below all came from one sample that was sequenced in a study of blood T cells in healthy people across ages. Together with a sample-barcoded 5' primer, a J-beta primer mix was included in a second PCR lasting roughly 6 to 12 cycles. Each CDR3 protein is one row after TCRdb ran MiXCR on the 5' RACE reads. Of over 1.5 million distinct CDR3 sequences in the sample, 40% to 55% were seen once. Sequenced sample: blood. The receptors here all came from a woman aged 40 to 55 in good health.

The chain uses TRBV6-2 or TRBV6-3 and TRBJ1-2; tentative D call: TRBD1 (5 bases). CDR1 MNHEY and CDR2 SVGEGT come from the germline V gene. V lost 4 bases and J 11 bases, leaving 11 bases between the germline ends. CDR3 length equals 11 residues. CDR3 protein: CASSFSQDYTF. CDR3 nucleotide sequence: TGTGCCAGCAGTTTTTCACAGGATTACACCTTC.

The chain uses TRBV5-1 and TRBJ2-1; a possible D gene is TRBD1 (5 bases). CDR3 length equals 17 residues. From germline, CDR1 is SGHRS and CDR2 YFSETQ. V was trimmed by 2 bases and J by 0 bases, leaving 15 bases between them. This CDR3 is CASSLVRGRSSYNEQFF. CDR3 sequence (DNA): TGCGCCAGCAGCTTAGTTAGGGGCAGGAGCTCCTACAATGAGCAGTTCTTC.

V usage is TRBV7-3 and J usage is TRBJ1-2; no definite D call. The CDR3 totals 13 residues. In germline, CDR1 is SGHTA, CDR2 FQGTGA. V was shortened by 1 base and J by 6 bases, with 9 bases between the two germline ends. CDR3 region: CASSLKGGHGYTF. For the CDR3, the DNA is TGTGCCAGCAGCTTAAAGGGTGGCCATGGCTACACCTTC.

CDR3 loop: CASSLSVRIANQPQHF. In nucleotides, the CDR3 is TGTGCCAGCAGTTTATCAGTCAGGATTGCAAATCAGCCCCAGCATTTT. This rearrangement joins TRBV27 to TRBJ1-5; D is unresolved. The CDR3 runs to 16 residues. Germline lookup yields CDR1 MNHEY and CDR2 SMNVEV (reference sequence). V gave up 0 bases and J gave up 4 bases, with 13 bases separating them.

A word on this clonotype: A junction boundary mismatches the germline segment, possibly from a read error. The chain has TRBV28 and TRBJ1-2, with 7 positions matching TRBD1. The CDR3 is 15 amino acids. Germline CDR1 is MDHEN and CDR2 is SYDVKM. CDR3 DNA sequence: TGTGCCAGTAGTTCCTTTTCGGACAGGTACAATGGCTACACCTTC. Its protein product is CASSSFSDRYNGYTF.

CDR3 sequence reads: CASRPRGPDTQYF. CDR3 nucleotide sequence: TGTGCCAGCAGACCCCGGGGCCCAGATACGCAGTATTTT. The J gene is TRBJ2-3, the V gene TRBV28; D is possibly TRBD1 or TRBD2 (5 bases each). The germline V and J ends were trimmed by 6 bases and 4 bases, with 11 bases remaining between them. CDR3 size: 13 residues. The germline gives CDR1 MDHEN, CDR2 SYDVKM.

The genes are TRBV7-2 and TRBJ2-4; weak D call: TRBD1 (5 bases). The DNA end is a closer match to TRBJ2-5, so the J assignment may be wrong. Germline-derived CDR1 and CDR2 are SGHTA and FQGNSA. This CDR3 is built from 15 residues. The CDR3 DNA sequence: TGTGCCAGCAGCTTAGCTGCAGGGCTTGGGGAGACCCAGTACTTC. This gives the protein CASSLAAGLGETQYF.